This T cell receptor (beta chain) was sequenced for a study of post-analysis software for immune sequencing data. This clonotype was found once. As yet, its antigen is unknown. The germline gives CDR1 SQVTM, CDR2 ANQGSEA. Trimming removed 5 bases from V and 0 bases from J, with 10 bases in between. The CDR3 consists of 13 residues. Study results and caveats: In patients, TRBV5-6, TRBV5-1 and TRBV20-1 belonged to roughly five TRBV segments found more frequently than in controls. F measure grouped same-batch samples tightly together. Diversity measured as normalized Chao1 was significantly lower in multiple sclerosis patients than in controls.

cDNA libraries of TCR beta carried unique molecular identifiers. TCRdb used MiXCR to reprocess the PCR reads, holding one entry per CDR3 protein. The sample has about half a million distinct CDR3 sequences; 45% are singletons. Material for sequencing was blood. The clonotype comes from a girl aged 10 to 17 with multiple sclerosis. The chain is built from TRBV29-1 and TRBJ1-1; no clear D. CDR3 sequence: CSVKERLNTEAFF. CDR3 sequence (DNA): TGCAGCGTTAAGGAACGGCTGAACACTGAAGCTTTCTTT.